The T cell receptor (beta chain) under discussion was sequenced for a study of control samples from healthy donors and cancer patients. This clone came up a few times. With 4 bases removed from V and 5 bases from J, the gap between germline ends came to 16 bases. CDR3 length: 15 amino acids. CDR1 and CDR2 from the germline V gene are SGHTS and YDEGEE. Using immunoSEQ multiplex PCR, the repertoire was profiled, and TCRdb retains in-frame clones only, with some absent. The table has roughly 130,000 clones, around 93% seen once; the top ten hold roughly 8.8%. The sequence was collected from a man aged 18 to 30 in good health. V is TRBV5-8 and J is TRBJ1-3; a weak D match, TRBD1 (6 bases). The sequenced sample consisted of blood. The CDR3 DNA reads TGTGCCAGCAGCGGCACCGGGACAATTAGAAACACCATATATTTT. Encoded protein: CASSGTGTIRNTIYF. Full variable domain (rest looked up from reference TRBV5-8 and TRBJ1-3): EAGVTQSPTHLIKTRGQQATLRCSPISGHTSVYWYQQALGLGLQFLLWYDEGEERNRGNFPPRFSGRQFPNYSSELNVNALELEDSALYLCASSGTGTIRNTIYFGEGSWLTVV.